The 8 T cell receptor beta chains in this list originate from one sample, sequenced in a study of blood T cell repertoires in COVID-19. Here immunoSEQ multiplex PCR was the method, and the copy in TCRdb shows in-frame clones only, minus some. The data show 200,000 to 300,000 clones, with roughly 80% seen just once and 9.6% held by the top ten. Sequencing was carried out using peripheral blood. Source of these receptors: a woman of 80 years or more with acute or convalescent COVID-19.

V gene TRBV19 combines with J gene TRBJ1-1; D gene ambiguous. Trimming removed 1 base from V and 0 bases from J, with 15 bases in between. CDR1 and CDR2 from the germline V gene are LNHDA and SQIVND (reference sequence). The CDR3 loop spans 17 amino acids. The CDR3 region has the DNA TGTGCCAGTAGTATAGGATACCCCGGCGGTATGAACACTGAAGCTTTCTTT. It yields the protein CASSIGYPGGMNTEAFF.

In this sample, this clone turned up once. The V gene is TRBV2, the J gene TRBJ1-4, with a possible D match to TRBD1 (5 bases). Germline values: CDR1 SNHLY, CDR2 FYNNEI. The CDR3 totals 14 residues. V dropped 6 bases and J dropped 5 bases, with 13 bases sitting between them. The CDR3 sequence is CASSPDRYNEKLFF. DNA of the CDR3: TGTGCCAGCAGCCCTGACAGATACAATGAAAAACTGTTTTTT. The entire variable domain, with the rest obtained from reference TRBV2 and TRBJ1-4, is as follows: EPEVTQTPSHQVTQMGQEVILRCVPISNHLYFYWYRQILGQKVEFLVSFYNNEISEKSEIFDDQFSVERPDGSNFTLKIRSTKLEDSAMYFCASSPDRYNEKLFFGSGTQLSVL.

The chain recombines TRBV3-1 (or the pseudogene TRBV3-2) with TRBJ2-1, with a tentative D call TRBD2 (5 bases). V was cut by 2 bases and J by 8 bases, with 10 bases left in between. From germline, CDR1 is LGHDT and CDR2 YNNKEL (reference sequence). The CDR3 loop spans 13 amino acids. The DNA for the CDR3 is TGTGCCAGCAGCCAACGGACTCCCCATGAGCAGTTCTTC. Its translation is CASSQRTPHEQFF.

The chain combines TRBV30 with TRBJ1-5; TRBD1 might be the D (6 bases). Per germline, CDR1 GTSNPN and CDR2 SVGIG (reference sequence). The ends were cut back, 2 bases at V and 2 bases at J, with 16 bases in the middle. CDR3 length: 16 residues. The CDR3, as DNA: TGTGCCTGGAGTCCAACAGGGCGGAGTGGCAATCAGCCCCAGCATTTT. Its translation: CAWSPTGRSGNQPQHF.

The V gene is TRBV4-1, the J gene TRBJ1-2; D call uncertain. Per the germline V gene, CDR1 is MGHRA and CDR2 is YSYEKL. The ends were cut back, 0 bases at V and 1 base at J, with 21 bases in the middle. The CDR3 is 19 residues long. DNA for the CDR3: TGCGCCAGCAGCCAAGAATTCACTGCGGGGAGGGCGCTTAACTATGGCTACACCTTC. Its protein is CASSQEFTAGRALNYGYTF.

The gene calls are TRBV2 and TRBJ1-6; no clear D. This CDR3 contains 16 residues. Trimming removed 4 bases at V and 0 bases at J, with 10 bases between. Germline V gene lookup returns CDR1 SNHLY and CDR2 FYNNEI. The CDR3 region is CASSGESTSYNSPLHF. In DNA form, the CDR3 reads TGTGCCAGCAGTGGGGAGAGCACCTCCTATAATTCACCCCTCCACTTT.

This chain uses TRBV28 with TRBJ2-2, with no clear D. Trimming cost V 2 bases and J 0 bases, with 10 bases left between them. This CDR3 is 16 amino acids long. The V gene's germline CDR1 is MDHEN and CDR2 SYDVKM. The CDR3: CASSLARLANTGELFF. In nucleotides, the CDR3 is TGTGCCAGCAGTTTAGCTAGGCTCGCGAACACCGGGGAGCTGTTTTTT.

This clone appeared once. The gene calls are TRBV2 and TRBJ1-1; tentative D call: TRBD1 (5 bases). The CDR3 has 15 residues. Trimming pared 6 bases from V and 1 base from J, leaving 15 bases between. Germline CDR1 is SNHLY and CDR2 is FYNNEI. The CDR3 here is CASSPTGHRNTEAFF. The DNA of the CDR3 is TGTGCCAGCAGCCCGACCGGACACCGGAACACTGAAGCTTTCTTT.